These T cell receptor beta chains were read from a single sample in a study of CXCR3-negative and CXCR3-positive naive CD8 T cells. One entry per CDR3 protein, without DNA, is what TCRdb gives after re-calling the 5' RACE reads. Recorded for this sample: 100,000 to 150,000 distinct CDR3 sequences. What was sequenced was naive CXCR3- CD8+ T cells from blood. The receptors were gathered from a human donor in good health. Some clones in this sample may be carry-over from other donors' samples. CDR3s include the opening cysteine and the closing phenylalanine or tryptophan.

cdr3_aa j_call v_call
CASSLNWDPTYEQYF TRBJ2-7 TRBV5-1
CSLRLNTGELFF TRBJ2-2 TRBV29-1
CSVGTGGVVEQFF TRBJ2-1 TRBV29-1
CASSLLPGTGAGNTIYF TRBJ1-3 TRBV5-1
CASSLRAGAQYF TRBJ2-3 TRBV27
CASSFTRGPAYEQYF TRBJ2-7 TRBV7-9
CASSSPKSYEQYF TRBJ2-7 TRBV28
CASSPPGDSNQPQHF TRBJ1-5 TRBV7-9
CASSIEGTSGYNEQFF TRBJ2-1 TRBV19
CASSQDWETQYF TRBJ2-5 TRBV3-1
CASSLRPTGTNGKLFF TRBJ1-4 TRBV5-5
CASSLSSGSGETQYF TRBJ2-5 TRBV28
CASSPTTAAGELFF TRBJ2-2 TRBV27
CATSHSGGADTQYF TRBJ2-3 TRBV15
CASSQVAGGNTEAFF TRBJ1-1 TRBV4-1
CASSIRLAGPNEQFF TRBJ2-1 TRBV19
CASSQLGNSPLHF TRBJ1-6 TRBV4-2
CASSSGRGLAFTGELFF TRBJ2-2 TRBV11-3
CASAISSYSSITDTQYF TRBJ2-3 TRBV14
CASSYRTRGRYQETQYF TRBJ2-5 TRBV6-2/TRBV6-3
CASSLAAGYEQYF TRBJ2-7 TRBV12-3/TRBV12-4
CASSRGTGDYEQYF TRBJ2-7 TRBV7-9
CASSPDPKDYEQYF TRBJ2-7 TRBV5-1
CASSHGTAATYF TRBJ1-1 TRBV4-1
CASSFPGQGYNEQFF TRBJ2-1 TRBV28
CASSPTTPIYEQYF TRBJ2-7 TRBV6-2/TRBV6-3